Below are 15 T cell receptor beta chains sequenced from a single sample in a study of regulatory T cells in long-lasting Graves disease. Stated time point: persistent/refractory GD, antithyroid drugs over 5 years with positive TRAb. TCR sequences were obtained from RNA taken from PBMCs. The TCR beta library used iRepertoire HTBI primers with Arm-PCR amplification of CDR3. TCRdb analysed the multiplex PCR reads with MiXCR anew, one entry per CDR3 protein. This sample carries about half a million distinct CDR3 sequences, around a fifth of them seen once, and the ten largest clones take under 15%. The sequencing used peripheral blood mononuclear cells (PBMCs), collected when the disease was refractory, from a patient treated with antithyroid drugs. The receptor source for this set is a female donor with Graves disease.

The gene calls are TRBV7-2 and TRBJ2-2; TRBD2 matches at 10 bases. The CDR3 is 15 amino acids. Germline values: CDR1 SGHTA, CDR2 FQGNSA. J was trimmed by 7 bases and V by 5 bases; bases with no gene match: 7. The CDR3 spells CASSAAGGPIGELFF. CDR3 nucleotide sequence: TGTGCCAGCAGCGCAGCGGGAGGGCCGATCGGGGAGCTGTTTTTT.

This clonotype has at least ten counts. The gene calls are TRBV12-3 or TRBV12-4 and TRBJ1-2; tentative D call: TRBD1 (5 bases). CDR3 length: 13 residues. V lost 5 bases and J 1 base, leaving 8 bases between the germline ends. The DNA for the CDR3 is TGTGCCAGCAGTCAGACAGTTAACTATGGCTACACCTTC. Amino acid sequence: CASSQTVNYGYTF.

The chain employs TRBV28 and TRBJ1-6, with D perhaps matching TRBD1 (5 bases). CDR1 MDHEN and CDR2 SYDVKM come from the germline V gene. V was cut by 5 bases and J by 6 bases, with 14 bases left in between. CDR3 length: 15 residues. The DNA of the CDR3 is TGTGCCAGCAGTATTCCCTCGACAGTTAATTCACCCCTCCACTTT. Translating gives CASSIPSTVNSPLHF.

The V and J genes are TRBV9 and TRBJ1-3; D uncertain. V was shortened by 4 bases and J by 4 bases, with 6 bases between the two germline ends. Germline loops: CDR1 SGDLS, CDR2 YYNGEE. The CDR3 runs 12 residues. The DNA for the CDR3 is TGTGCCAGCAGCCCACTCGGAAACACCATATATTTT. It yields the protein CASSPLGNTIYF.

This clonotype was detected many times. The chain combines TRBV28 with TRBJ2-5; 8 bases match TRBD1. CDR1 MDHEN and CDR2 SYDVKM come from the germline V gene. The ends lost 4 bases at V and 5 bases at J; junction bases unmatched: 6. This CDR3 has 14 amino acids. CDR3 bases: TGTGCCAGCAGTTCAACAGGGGGACAGGAGACCCAGTACTTC. Protein product: CASSSTGGQETQYF.

The table lists this clonotype with many counts. V and J are TRBV11-3 and TRBJ2-7; maybe TRBD2 (6 bases). Germline V gene lookup returns CDR1 SGHNT and CDR2 YENEEA. The CDR3 is 16 residues long. The V end lost 1 base, the J end lost 3 bases, and 16 bases lay between the germline ends. This chain's CDR3 is CASSLVRGNMVYEQYF. CDR3 coding DNA: TGTGCCAGCAGCTTAGTGCGGGGAAATATGGTCTACGAGCAGTACTTC.

The V gene is TRBV11-2, the J gene TRBJ2-3; D perhaps matches TRBD2 (5 bases). V lost 3 bases and J 2 bases, leaving 9 bases between the germline ends. The CDR3 is 14 amino acids. CDR1 SGHAT and CDR2 FQNNGV come from the germline V gene. The CDR3 DNA sequence: TGTGCCAGCAGCTTCCGCGGGTCCACAGATACGCAGTATTTT. This codes for CASSFRGSTDTQYF.

The V and J genes are TRBV10-3 and TRBJ2-3; D is perhaps TRBD1 or TRBD2 (6 bases each). Trimming stripped 6 bases from V and 6 bases from J, with 16 bases between. The CDR3 sequence is 14 residues long. Per germline, CDR1 ENHRY and CDR2 SYGVKD. CDR3 residues: CAIRGGLGKDTQYF. DNA of the CDR3: TGTGCCATCAGAGGGGGGTTGGGTAAGGATACGCAGTATTTT.

This clonotype was detected many times. The chain joins TRBV6-5 to TRBJ2-5, with D unclear. There are 14 residues in the CDR3. Germline CDR1 and CDR2: MNHEY and SVGAGI. V was pared by 3 bases and J by 6 bases, with 14 bases between. In DNA, the CDR3 is TGTGCCAGCAGTTATGGCAGCTCCTTACAGACCCAGTACTTC. Its protein is CASSYGSSLQTQYF.

Only a few counts were recorded for this clonotype. The V and J genes are TRBV7-2 and TRBJ1-6; TRBD1 might be the D (6 bases). CDR3 length: 11 amino acids. In germline, CDR1 is SGHTA, CDR2 FQGNSA. V lost 6 bases and J 12 bases, leaving 9 bases between the germline ends. Written as DNA, the CDR3 is TGTGCCAGCAGATCACAGGGACCCCTCCACTTT. Its protein product is CASRSQGPLHF.

The sample holds many counts of this clonotype. The DNA for the CDR3 is TGTGCCAGCAGCTTAGGGGGGGTCACTGAAGCTTTCTTT. This translates into CASSLGGVTEAFF. The chain is built from TRBV7-9 and TRBJ1-1; D is possibly TRBD1 (5 bases). CDR1 and CDR2 from the germline V gene are SEHNR and FQNEAQ (reference sequence). V was trimmed by 1 base and J by 4 bases, leaving 7 bases between them. This CDR3 is 13 amino acids long.

This clonotype was recorded a few times. The gene calls are TRBV19 and TRBJ1-5; D remains ambiguous. The ends were cut back, 3 bases at V and 2 bases at J, with 14 bases in the middle. Germline V gives CDR1 LNHDA, CDR2 SQIVND (reference sequence). This CDR3 has 16 amino acids. CDR3 protein: CASSMREVFGNQPQHF. The CDR3 DNA is TGTGCCAGTAGTATGAGAGAAGTATTTGGCAATCAGCCCCAGCATTTT.

V is TRBV19 and J is TRBJ1-1; TRBD1 is a possible D gene (5 bases). The germline V gene has CDR1 LNHDA and CDR2 SQIVND (reference sequence). Between the trimmed V and J ends, which lost 3 bases and 1 base, there was a span of 12 bases. The CDR3 is made up of 15 amino acids. CDR3 coding DNA: TGTGCCAGTAGTATTTGGGACCGATCGAACACTGAAGCTTTCTTT. Protein product: CASSIWDRSNTEAFF.

This clonotype was recorded at least ten times. The chain couples TRBV12-3 or TRBV12-4 to TRBJ1-2; D gene ambiguous. V was shortened by 7 bases and J by 5 bases, with 17 bases between the two germline ends. The CDR3 runs 14 residues. CDR3 in DNA: TGTGCCAGCACCACCCCGGGCGGTGTGTATGGCTACACCTTC. Protein sequence: CASTTPGGVYGYTF.

This clonotype has ten or more counts. The chain recombines TRBV2 with TRBJ2-2; TRBD2 matches at 10 bases. CDR3 length: 15 amino acids. The J segment lost 4 bases and the V segment lost 6 bases, leaving 5 bases of the junction unmatched. The V gene's germline CDR1 is SNHLY and CDR2 FYNNEI. CDR3 protein: CASSPSGRFTGELFF. DNA of the CDR3: TGTGCCAGCAGCCCTAGCGGGAGATTCACCGGGGAGCTGTTTTTT. The complete variable domain, with remaining parts taken from reference TRBV2 and TRBJ2-2, reads EPEVTQTPSHQVTQMGQEVILRCVPISNHLYFYWYRQILGQKVEFLVSFYNNEISEKSEIFDDQFSVERPDGSNFTLKIRSTKLEDSAMYFCASSPSGRFTGELFFGEGSRLTVL.